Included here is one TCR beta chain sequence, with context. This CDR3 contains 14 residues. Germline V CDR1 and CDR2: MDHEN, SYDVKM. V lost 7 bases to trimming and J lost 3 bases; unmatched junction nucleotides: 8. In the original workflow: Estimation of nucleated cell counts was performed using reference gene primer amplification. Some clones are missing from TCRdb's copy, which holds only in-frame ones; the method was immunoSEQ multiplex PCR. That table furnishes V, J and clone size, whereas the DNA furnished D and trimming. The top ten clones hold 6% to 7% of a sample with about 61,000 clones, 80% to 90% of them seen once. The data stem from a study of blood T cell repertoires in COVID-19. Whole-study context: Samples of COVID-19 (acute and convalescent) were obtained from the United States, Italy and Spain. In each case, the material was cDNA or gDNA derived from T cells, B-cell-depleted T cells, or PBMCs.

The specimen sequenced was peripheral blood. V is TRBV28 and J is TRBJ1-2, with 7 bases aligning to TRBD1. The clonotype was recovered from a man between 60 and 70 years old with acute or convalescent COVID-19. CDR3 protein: CASTPTGNHYGYTF. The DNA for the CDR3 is TGTGCCAGCACCCCGACAGGGAATCACTATGGCTACACCTTC.